Shown below are 31 T cell receptor beta chains from a single sample sequenced in a study of cytomegalovirus exposure and HLA in healthy donors. Clones were read by immunoSEQ multiplex PCR, and TCRdb kept only the in-frame ones, dropping some. The sample shows approximately 200,000 clones, over 80% of them seen only once. Input material: PBMCs. These receptors were collected from a woman aged 18-29 years in good health and CMV-seronegative.

CDR3 region: CASSAELAGGGDTQYF. The CDR3 DNA is TGTGCCAGCAGCGCCGAACTAGCGGGAGGCGGAGATACGCAGTATTTT. The chain couples TRBV9 to TRBJ2-3; 12 bases line up with TRBD2. V lost 3 bases to trimming and J lost 5 bases; unmatched junction nucleotides: 7. The CDR3 has 16 residues. From germline, CDR1 is SGDLS and CDR2 YYNGEE.

This clone showed up just a few times. The rearrangement joins TRBV15 to TRBJ1-1; possibly TRBD1 for D (5 bases). Per the germline V gene, CDR1 is LNHNV and CDR2 is YYDKDF (reference sequence). V lost 0 bases and J 1 base, leaving 18 bases between the germline ends. This CDR3 region has 18 residues. CDR3 region: CATSRDLFGGQGNTEAFF. Written as DNA, the CDR3 is TGTGCCACCAGCAGAGATCTTTTCGGAGGGCAGGGGAACACTGAAGCTTTCTTT.

In this sample, this clone turned up once. The rearrangement joins TRBV6-6 to TRBJ2-7, with 8 bases that match TRBD2. Germline V gene data show CDR1 as MNHNY and CDR2 as SVGAGI (reference sequence). V dropped 8 bases and J dropped 9; count of bases not matched to a gene: 15. This CDR3 region has 14 residues. The CDR3: CASVLSGAQGGQYF. The CDR3 DNA reads as TGTGCCAGCGTCCTTAGCGGGGCACAGGGCGGGCAGTACTTC.

The chain carries TRBV2 and TRBJ2-5; no definite D call. Trimming pared 7 bases from V and 3 bases from J, leaving 6 bases between. There are 11 residues in the CDR3. The germline gives CDR1 SNHLY, CDR2 FYNNEI. This CDR3 reads CASTGKETQYF. CDR3 DNA sequence: TGTGCCAGCACCGGTAAAGAGACCCAGTACTTC.

The genes are TRBV7-2 and TRBJ2-3, with 7 bases that match TRBD2. Germline V gene lookup returns CDR1 SGHTA and CDR2 FQGNSA. V trimming: 5 bases; J trimming: 4 bases; junction bases outside the gene matches: 15. The CDR3 contains 17 residues. CDR3 region: CASSPDGGGIVPDTQYF. The DNA for the CDR3 is TGTGCCAGCAGCCCCGACGGGGGAGGGATCGTTCCAGATACGCAGTATTTT.

The chain has TRBV5-4 and TRBJ2-7, with a possible D match to TRBD2 (6 bases). Germline values: CDR1 SGHNT, CDR2 YYREEE (reference sequence). The CDR3 extends over 16 amino acids. V was pared by 0 bases and J by 3 bases, with 16 bases between. The CDR3 sequence: CASSLESSGNGYEQYF. The CDR3 bases are TGTGCCAGCAGCTTGGAAAGTAGCGGAAACGGCTACGAGCAGTACTTC.

The CDR3 here is CASSFQDSSALKYF. CDR3 sequence (DNA): TGCGCCAGCAGCTTTCAGGACAGTTCTGCCTTGAAGTACTTC. This rearrangement joins TRBV5-1 to TRBJ2-7; D perhaps matches TRBD1 (6 bases). Trimming cost V 2 bases and J 11 bases, with 20 bases left between them. The germline V gene encodes CDR1 SGHRS and CDR2 YFSETQ. The CDR3 is 14 residues long.

This clone has more than one count but fewer than ten. The genes are TRBV30 and TRBJ2-7; 7 bases align to TRBD1. The CDR3 is made up of 12 amino acids. The V gene's germline CDR1 is GTSNPN and CDR2 SVGIG (reference sequence). The V gene end was trimmed by 5 bases and the J gene end by 9 bases; junction bases not matched to a gene: 10. The CDR3 spells CAWSRDSTGQYF. CDR3 bases: TGTGCCTGGTCCCGGGACAGCACTGGGCAGTACTTC. Looking up the rest from reference TRBV30 and TRBJ2-7 gives the full variable domain: SQTIHQWPATLVQPVGSPLSLECTVEGTSNPNLYWYRQAAGRGLQLLFYSVGIGQISSEVPQNLSASRPQDRQFILSSKKLLLSDSGFYLCAWSRDSTGQYFGPGTRLTVT.

This chain joins TRBV2 and TRBJ2-7; maybe TRBD1 (6 bases). The CDR3 is made up of 13 amino acids. V was clipped by 2 bases and J by 7 bases, with 12 bases between them. Germline values: CDR1 SNHLY, CDR2 FYNNEI. The CDR3 loop is CASSELGAGEQYF. As DNA, the CDR3 is TGTGCCAGCAGTGAATTGGGGGCTGGAGAGCAGTACTTC.

The chain joins TRBV5-4 to TRBJ2-7; 9 bases match TRBD1. This CDR3 region has 13 residues. Germline trimming cut 4 bases from V and 5 bases from J; bases unmatched to any gene: 4. Germline V CDR1 and CDR2: SGHNT, YYREEE (reference sequence). This CDR3 reads CASSQTGGDEQYF. The CDR3 nucleotides read TGTGCCAGCAGCCAAACAGGGGGCGACGAGCAGTACTTC.

The chain uses TRBV5-1 and TRBJ1-2; D is possibly TRBD1 (5 bases). Trimming removed 0 bases from V and 7 bases from J, with 16 bases in between. Germline V gene sequence: CDR1 SGHRS, CDR2 YFSETQ. This CDR3 is built from 15 residues. CDR3 DNA sequence: TGCGCCAGCAGCTTGGGGGGACTTACAGAGGCTGGCTACACCTTC. This translates into CASSLGGLTEAGYTF.

The table lists this clone with a count of one. The V and J genes are TRBV29-1 and TRBJ1-2; TRBD1 is a possible D gene (6 bases). Trimming pared 1 base from V and 4 bases from J, leaving 13 bases between. The length of the CDR3 is 14 residues. Germline V gene lookup returns CDR1 SQVTM and CDR2 ANQGSEA. The DNA of the CDR3 is TGCAGCGTTGAAGCACAGGGAAAACCCTATGGCTACACCTTC. Protein product: CSVEAQGKPYGYTF.

With respect to this clone: An end of the junction does not agree with germline; a read error may underlie this. This chain joins TRBV6-4 and TRBJ1-2, with 7 bases identical to TRBD1. The CDR3 is made up of 15 amino acids. Germline-derived CDR1 and CDR2 are MRHNA and SNTAGT. The CDR3 nucleotides are TGTGCCAGCAGTTACTCGACAGGGACTAACTATGGCTACACCTTC. It yields the protein CASSYSTGTNYGYTF.

V gene TRBV2 combines with J gene TRBJ1-2; D is ambiguous. Germline-derived CDR1 and CDR2 are SNHLY and FYNNEI. The CDR3 sequence is 14 residues long. Trimming left V 3 bases short and J 7 bases short, with 15 bases between. The CDR3 coding sequence is TGTGCCAGCAGTGACTACGGTCTGGTTCCTGGCTACACCTTC. Amino acids: CASSDYGLVPGYTF.

This chain uses TRBV6-1 with TRBJ2-7; D not resolved. Germline V gene sequence: CDR1 MNHNS, CDR2 SASEGT. The CDR3 runs 14 residues. V was shortened by 0 bases and J by 2 bases, with 8 bases between the two germline ends. CDR3 sequence: CASSEARTTYEQYF. In DNA form, the CDR3 reads TGTGCCAGCAGTGAAGCGCGAACTACCTACGAGCAGTACTTC.

The V call is TRBV5-6, the J call TRBJ2-1, with D maybe TRBD1 (6 bases). In germline, CDR1 is SGHDT, CDR2 YYEEEE. Trimming stripped 2 bases from V and 5 bases from J, with 17 bases between. This CDR3 has 16 residues. CDR3 coding DNA: TGTGCCAGCAGCTTCCCCTACAGGGATTCGCACAATGAGCAGTTCTTC. Protein sequence: CASSFPYRDSHNEQFF.

The chain couples TRBV7-9 to TRBJ2-1, with TRBD2 as a possible D gene (6 bases). Germline V CDR1 and CDR2: SEHNR, FQNEAQ (reference sequence). The V and J ends lost 2 bases and 0 bases respectively, with 11 bases between them. The CDR3 runs 16 residues. The CDR3 spells CASSLPSVASYNEQFF. The DNA of the CDR3 is TGTGCCAGCAGCTTACCTAGCGTCGCCTCCTACAATGAGCAGTTCTTC.

The chain recombines TRBV4-1 with TRBJ2-2; perhaps TRBD1 as D (5 bases). The CDR3 sequence is 14 residues long. From germline, CDR1 is MGHRA and CDR2 YSYEKL. Between the trimmed V and J ends, which lost 2 bases and 3 bases, there was a span of 7 bases. Written as DNA, the CDR3 is TGCGCCAGCAGCCAACGACAGTACACCGGGGAGCTGTTTTTT. Encoded protein: CASSQRQYTGELFF.

The CDR3 is CAISTRDYEQYF. In nucleotides, the CDR3 is TGTGCCATCAGCACGAGGGACTACGAGCAGTACTTC. This chain links TRBV10-3 with TRBJ2-7; the D gene is possibly TRBD2 (5 bases). Germline loops: CDR1 ENHRY, CDR2 SYGVKD. This CDR3 comprises 12 residues. V lost 6 bases and J 3 bases, leaving 9 bases between the germline ends.

This clone was observed a handful of times. The chain combines TRBV4-2 with TRBJ2-7, with a weak D call TRBD1 (6 bases). Germline lookup yields CDR1 LGHNA and CDR2 YNFKEQ. The CDR3 extends over 15 amino acids. Trimming removed 1 base from V and 5 bases from J, with 15 bases in between. The CDR3 sequence: CASSQVGAEGDEQYF. The DNA for the CDR3 is TGTGCCAGCAGCCAAGTGGGGGCAGAGGGGGACGAGCAGTACTTC.

There are a few counts of this clone. The V and J genes are TRBV6-5 and TRBJ1-2; D not resolved. V shed 6 bases and J shed 2 bases, with 7 bases lying between them. This CDR3 region has 12 residues. Germline CDR1 reads MNHEY; CDR2 reads SVGAGI. The CDR3 bases are TGTGCCAGCAGGGCGGCGAACTATGGCTACACCTTC. Its translation is CASRAANYGYTF.

The gene calls are TRBV27 and TRBJ1-5, with D uncertain. Germline V gene data show CDR1 as MNHEY and CDR2 as SMNVEV (reference sequence). The V and J ends lost 0 bases and 6 bases respectively, with 12 bases between them. The CDR3 runs 15 residues. In nucleotides, the CDR3 is TGTGCCAGCAGTTTATCCGGGGTACTACTTCAGCCCCAGCATTTT. Translated: CASSLSGVLLQPQHF.

This chain uses TRBV7-2 with TRBJ2-7; maybe TRBD1 (6 bases). The germline CDR1 and CDR2 sequences are SGHTA and FQGNSA. Deletions cut 5 bases from V and 6 bases from J, with 11 bases between. The CDR3 extends over 12 amino acids. The CDR3 protein is CASSPVGAEQYF. CDR3 coding DNA: TGTGCCAGCAGCCCGGTGGGGGCCGAGCAGTACTTC.

The J gene is TRBJ1-2, the V gene TRBV7-8, with D tentatively TRBD1 (5 bases). V was clipped by 3 bases and J by 4 bases, with 18 bases between them. The CDR3 loop spans 16 amino acids. Germline CDR1 reads SGHVS; CDR2 reads FQNEAQ. The CDR3 sequence: CASSFEGTRGVYGYTF. The CDR3 bases are TGTGCCAGCAGCTTTGAGGGGACTCGGGGGGTCTATGGCTACACCTTC.

CDR3 region: CASSTGQPTDTQYF. Here the CDR3 DNA reads TGTGCCAGCAGTACGGGACAGCCGACAGATACGCAGTATTTT. The V and J genes are TRBV6-1 and TRBJ2-3, with 7 bases matching TRBD1. Germline V lookup: CDR1 MNHNS, CDR2 SASEGT. With 5 bases clipped from V and 3 bases from J, the junction kept 5 bases outside the gene matches. The CDR3 consists of 14 residues.

This chain links TRBV6-1 with TRBJ2-7; 7 positions agree with TRBD2. The CDR3 covers 17 residues. The germline gives CDR1 MNHNS, CDR2 SASEGT. V shed 3 bases and J 3 bases; nucleotides not matched to a gene: 14. CDR3 bases: TGTGCCAGCAGTGACTTGGCGGGAGAGGGAATTTACTACGAGCAGTACTTC. This encodes CASSDLAGEGIYYEQYF.

The chain couples TRBV6-1 to TRBJ2-7, with 9 bases that match TRBD1. CDR3 length: 15 residues. Germline CDR1 is MNHNS and CDR2 is SASEGT. V shed 4 bases, J shed 0 bases, and the junction held 4 bases outside the gene matches. CDR3 protein: CASSVGQGLSYEQYF. For the CDR3, the DNA is TGTGCCAGCAGTGTAGGACAGGGGCTCTCCTACGAGCAGTACTTC.

The gene calls are TRBV4-1 and TRBJ2-1; 8 positions match TRBD2. The length of the CDR3 is 14 residues. The trim removed 4 bases at V and 8 bases at J, leaving 7 bases unmatched. Germline-derived CDR1 and CDR2 are MGHRA and YSYEKL. DNA for the CDR3: TGCGCCAGCAGCCCTACGGGACTAGTCGATGAGCAGTTCTTC. It yields the protein CASSPTGLVDEQFF.

The chain combines TRBV29-1 with TRBJ2-2, with 7 bases lining up with TRBD2. Germline V gene data show CDR1 as SQVTM and CDR2 as ANQGSEA. The CDR3 spans 12 residues. V shed 5 bases and J 5 bases; nucleotides not matched to a gene: 2. Here the CDR3 reads CSVRGVTGELFF. The CDR3 DNA sequence: TGCAGCGTTCGGGGGGTTACCGGGGAGCTGTTTTTT.

This clone has just one count. The chain carries TRBV6-1 and TRBJ2-2; 10 bases are a match to TRBD1. From germline, CDR1 is MNHNS and CDR2 SASEGT. This CDR3 contains 14 residues. Losses at the gene ends were 6 bases for V and 3 bases for J; bases not matched to a gene: 1. This chain's CDR3 is CASSGQGDTGELFF. The CDR3, as DNA: TGTGCCAGCAGCGGACAGGGGGACACCGGGGAGCTGTTTTTT.

CDR3 region: CASSRTRSSTDTQYF. The CDR3 DNA reads as TGTGCCAGCAGCAGGACTCGATCTAGCACAGATACGCAGTATTTT. V usage is TRBV2 and J usage is TRBJ2-3, with D tentatively TRBD2 (5 bases). Germline V gene lookup returns CDR1 SNHLY and CDR2 FYNNEI. The CDR3 consists of 15 residues. The V gene lost 6 bases and the J gene lost 0 bases, with 13 bases spanning the gap.